This T cell receptor (beta chain) derives from a study of OX40 agonist ivuxolimab in advanced cancers. Study in general: Participants averaged approximately 60 years of age (range roughly 23 to 79) and were around 85% male.

The protocol was immunoSEQ multiplex PCR, while the TCRdb copy is restricted to in-frame clones and leaves out a portion. Of fewer than 70,000 clones in the sample, roughly 88% were seen once. This CDR3 comprises 15 residues. V dropped 4 bases and J dropped 1; count of bases not matched to a gene: 4. Germline CDR1 SGHNT, CDR2 YYREEE (reference sequence). General study results and limits: At 0.1 to 3.0 mg/kg and by week 6, clonal expansion occurred in CD4+ and CD8+ blood T cells.

Worth noting for this clone: Its cognate antigen is unknown.

The TCR comes from an adult with an advanced solid tumor such as melanoma, head and neck, liver or kidney cancer. The sample in question was CD4+ or CD8+ T cells sorted from blood, obtained in a trial of the OX40 agonist ivuxolimab. The chain uses TRBV5-4 and TRBJ2-7, with TRBD2 identical over 11 bases. The CDR3 DNA follows: TGTGCCAGCAGCGAGGGACTAGCGGAGTCCTACGAGCAGTACTTC. Amino acids: CASSEGLAESYEQYF.